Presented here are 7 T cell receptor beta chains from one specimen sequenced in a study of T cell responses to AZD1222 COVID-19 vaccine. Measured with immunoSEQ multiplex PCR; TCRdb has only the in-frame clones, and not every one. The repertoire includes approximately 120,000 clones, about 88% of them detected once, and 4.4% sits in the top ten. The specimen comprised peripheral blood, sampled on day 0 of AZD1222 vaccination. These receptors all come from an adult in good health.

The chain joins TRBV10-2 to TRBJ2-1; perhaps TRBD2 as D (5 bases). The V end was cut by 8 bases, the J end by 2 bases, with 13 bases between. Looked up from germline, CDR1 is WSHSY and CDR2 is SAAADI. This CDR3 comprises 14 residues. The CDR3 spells CASSFGNTYNEQFF. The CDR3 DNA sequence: TGCGCCAGCTCCTTCGGGAACACCTACAATGAGCAGTTCTTC.

In nucleotides, the CDR3 is TGTGCCAGCAGCCCCGGACCGAAGCTCTATGGCTACACCTTC. The encoded protein is CASSPGPKLYGYTF. The chain carries TRBV7-2 and TRBJ1-2; D is undetermined. Germline V gene lookup returns CDR1 SGHTA and CDR2 FQGNSA. The ends were cut back, 5 bases at V and 4 bases at J, with 14 bases in the middle. The CDR3 consists of 14 residues.

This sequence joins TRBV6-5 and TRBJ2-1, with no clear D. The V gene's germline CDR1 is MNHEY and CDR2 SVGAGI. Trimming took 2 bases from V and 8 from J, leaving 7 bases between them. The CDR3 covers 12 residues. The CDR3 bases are TGTGCCAGCAGTTACGGCGGTGATGAGCAGTTCTTC. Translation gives CASSYGGDEQFF.

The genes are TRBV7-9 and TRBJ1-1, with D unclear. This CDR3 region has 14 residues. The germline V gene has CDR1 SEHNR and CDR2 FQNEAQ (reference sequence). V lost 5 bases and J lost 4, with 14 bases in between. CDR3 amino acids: CASSLDTRFTEAFF. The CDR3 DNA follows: TGTGCCAGCAGCCTAGACACAAGATTCACTGAAGCTTTCTTT. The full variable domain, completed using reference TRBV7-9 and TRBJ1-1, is DTGVSQNPRHKITKRGQNVTFRCDPISEHNRLYWYRQTLGQGPEFLTYFQNEAQLEKSRLLSDRFSAERPKGSFSTLEIQRTEQGDSAMYLCASSLDTRFTEAFFGQGTRLTVV.

The CDR3 reads CASKLTYGKLFF. CDR3 coding DNA: TGTGCCAGTAAATTAACTTATGGAAAACTGTTTTTT. The rearrangement joins TRBV19 to TRBJ1-4; D gene uncertain. The CDR3 runs 12 residues. V was trimmed by 7 bases and J by 10 bases, leaving 13 bases between them. Germline CDR1 and CDR2: LNHDA and SQIVND (reference sequence).

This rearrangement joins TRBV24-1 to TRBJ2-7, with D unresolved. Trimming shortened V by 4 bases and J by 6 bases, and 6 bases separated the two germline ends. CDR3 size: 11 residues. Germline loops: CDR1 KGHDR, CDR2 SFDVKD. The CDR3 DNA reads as TGTGCCACCAGTGAGGGATTCGAGCAGTACTTC. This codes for CATSEGFEQYF.

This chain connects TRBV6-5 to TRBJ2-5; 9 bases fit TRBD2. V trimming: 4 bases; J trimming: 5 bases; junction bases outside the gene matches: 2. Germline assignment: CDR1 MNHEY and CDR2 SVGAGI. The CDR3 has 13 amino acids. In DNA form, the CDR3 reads TGTGCCAGCAGTTTTAGCGGGGGTGAGACCCAGTACTTC. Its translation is CASSFSGGETQYF.